This T cell receptor beta chain was sequenced for a study of identical twins' blood T cells. One entry per CDR3 protein results from TCRdb running MiXCR on the 5' RACE reads. The sample has roughly 340,000 distinct CDR3 sequences, roughly 28% seen once; the top ten hold about 6%. The CDR3 spans 13 residues. Germline loops: CDR1 SGHRS, CDR2 YFSETQ. Trimming pared 3 bases from V and 1 base from J, leaving 7 bases between. This clonotype has at least ten counts. Sequenced sample: PBMCs. The receptor's source is a woman between 18 and 50 years old in good health. The rearrangement joins TRBV5-1 to TRBJ1-1; D gene ambiguous. In nucleotides, the CDR3 is TGCGCCAGCAGCTGGGATTCGAACACTGAAGCTTTCTTT. This gives the protein CASSWDSNTEAFF.